Listed below are T cell receptor beta chains from one sample, sequenced in a study of blood T cells in healthy people across ages. TCRdb analysed the 5' RACE reads with MiXCR anew, one entry per CDR3 protein. The sample carries 540,000 or so distinct CDR3 sequences, around 48% recorded once. Sequencing was carried out using blood. The receptors come from a man older than 75 in good health. CDR3s include the opening cysteine and the closing phenylalanine or tryptophan. Fields, in order: J gene, V gene, D gene, CDR3 length, clone size, CDR3 DNA, CDR3 protein. D genes are given only for firm matches. Clone sizes are given selectively: once, few, many, or a class where the clone is expanded.

j_gene: TRBJ2-1; v_gene: TRBV25-1; d_gene: TRBD2; len: 16; abundance: .; CDR3nt: TGTGCCAGCAGTGCTTCCCTAGCGGGGGGCTACAATGAGCAGTTCTTC; CDR3aa: CASSASLAGGYNEQFF
j_gene: TRBJ2-7; v_gene: TRBV27; d_gene: .; len: 15; abundance: .; CDR3nt: TGTGCCAGCAGTCCCTCCGCTCAGGTCGGGGGAGAGCAGTACTTC; CDR3aa: CASSPSAQVGGEQYF
j_gene: TRBJ2-3; v_gene: TRBV6-5; d_gene: .; len: 14; abundance: many; CDR3nt: TGTGCCAGCAGATCTCGGGGGGCGGCGGATACGCAGTATTTT; CDR3aa: CASRSRGAADTQYF
j_gene: TRBJ1-3; v_gene: TRBV7-9; d_gene: .; len: 16; abundance: .; CDR3nt: TGTGCCAGCAGCCGGGGCCAGGGTGGAACTGGAAACACCATATATTTT; CDR3aa: CASSRGQGGTGNTIYF
j_gene: TRBJ2-7; v_gene: TRBV4-1; d_gene: .; len: 15; abundance: few; CDR3nt: TGCGCCAGCAGCCACCAGCGTGGAGTAGGGTACGAGCAGTACTTC; CDR3aa: CASSHQRGVGYEQYF
j_gene: TRBJ2-1; v_gene: TRBV20-1; d_gene: .; len: 12; abundance: .; CDR3nt: TGCAGTGCTAGACGGGGGAACAATGAGCAGTTCTTC; CDR3aa: CSARRGNNEQFF
j_gene: TRBJ2-3; v_gene: TRBV29-1; d_gene: .; len: 12; abundance: .; CDR3nt: TGCAGCGTTGAAGAAGGTTCGGATACGCAGTATTTT; CDR3aa: CSVEEGSDTQYF
j_gene: TRBJ2-5; v_gene: TRBV3-1; d_gene: TRBD1; len: 16; abundance: .; CDR3nt: TGTGCCAGCAGCCAATTGCATACAGGGGGTACGGAGACCCAGTACTTC; CDR3aa: CASSQLHTGGTETQYF
j_gene: TRBJ2-5; v_gene: TRBV29-1; d_gene: TRBD1; len: 16; abundance: .; CDR3nt: TGCAGCGTGGAGAGGTGGGGGACAGGGGGCCAAGAGACCCAGTACTTC; CDR3aa: CSVERWGTGGQETQYF
j_gene: TRBJ1-5; v_gene: TRBV6-1; d_gene: .; len: 17; abundance: .; CDR3nt: TGTGCCAGCAGCATCACCATGACAATAACAATCCATCAGCCCCAGCATTTT; CDR3aa: CASSITMTITIHQPQHF
j_gene: TRBJ1-2; v_gene: TRBV27; d_gene: .; len: 15; abundance: .; CDR3nt: TGTGCCAGCAGTCTCTTCGGGGAATCGGACTATGGCTACACCTTC; CDR3aa: CASSLFGESDYGYTF
j_gene: TRBJ2-1; v_gene: TRBV5-1; d_gene: .; len: 13; abundance: few; CDR3nt: TGCGCCAGCAGCATAGACCCGGGGAATGAGCAGTTCTTC; CDR3aa: CASSIDPGNEQFF